This TCR beta chain originates from a study of human T cells and chemical hapten exposure. This clonotype has ten or more counts. Germline lookup yields CDR1 MNHEY and CDR2 SVGEGT. There are 13 residues in the CDR3. V was shortened by 5 bases and J by 4 bases, with 9 bases between the two germline ends. TCRdb recomputed calls from the RACE reads with MiXCR, one row per CDR3 protein. Among tens of thousands of distinct CDR3 sequences listed, 11% were seen once. Documented time point: pre-sensitization, week 0. Indicated treatment: therapeutic diphenylcyclopropenone sensitization with weekly scalp DPC. Blood sampling occurred before each patch-test application. From whole blood left unfractionated, total RNA was extracted.

The rearrangement links TRBV6-2 or TRBV6-3 to TRBJ1-3; D is ambiguous. This receptor was taken from a woman in her fifties or sixties with alopecia areata. Some clones in this sample may be carry-over from other donors' samples. This material consisted of whole blood, taken in connection with sensitization to the hapten diphenylcyclopropenone (DPC). The CDR3 coding sequence is TGTGCCAGCAGTCGGGTAGAAGGAAACACCATATATTTT. It codes for CASSRVEGNTIYF.